This is a list of T cell receptor beta chains from one sample in a study of T cell responses to AZD1222 COVID-19 vaccine. Sequenced by immunoSEQ multiplex PCR; TCRdb stores in-frame clones only, minus some. The repertoire has roughly 70,000 clones, roughly 89% of them found once; the top ten carry roughly 2.7%. The sample consisted of peripheral blood, taken on day 0 of AZD1222 vaccination. These receptors all come from an adult in good health. CDR3s include the opening cysteine and the closing phenylalanine or tryptophan. Fields, in order: J gene, clone size, D gene, CDR3 length, V gene, CDR3 DNA, CDR3 protein. The D gene is left open where the match is weak. A clone size is listed for some rows: how often the clone was seen (once, few, many), or a class if it is expanded.

j_call: TRBJ2-5
clone_size: .
d_call: .
cdr3_length: 13
v_call: TRBV12-3/TRBV12-4
cdr3_nt: TGTGCCAGCAGTTTAGGGCAGCAAGAGACCCAGTACTTC
cdr3_aa: CASSLGQQETQYF

j_call: TRBJ2-1
clone_size: .
d_call: .
cdr3_length: 17
v_call: TRBV6-6
cdr3_nt: TGTGCCAGCAGTCGTCTAGCACGACGAGTCGACCAGAATGAGCAGTTCTTC
cdr3_aa: CASSRLARRVDQNEQFF

j_call: TRBJ1-5
clone_size: .
d_call: .
cdr3_length: 17
v_call: TRBV15
cdr3_nt: TGTGCCACCAGCAGAGTTCCTTTTGGAGGGGACAATCAGCCCCAGCATTTT
cdr3_aa: CATSRVPFGGDNQPQHF

j_call: TRBJ2-7
clone_size: .
d_call: TRBD2
cdr3_length: 14
v_call: TRBV6-6
cdr3_nt: TGTGCCAGCAGTTTGGGGGGAGGGAGGAACGAGCAGTACTTC
cdr3_aa: CASSLGGGRNEQYF

j_call: TRBJ2-7
clone_size: .
d_call: .
cdr3_length: 13
v_call: TRBV7-9
cdr3_nt: TGTGCCAGCAGCTTAGGGGGGACCGGCGAGCAGTACTTC
cdr3_aa: CASSLGGTGEQYF

j_call: TRBJ1-5
clone_size: .
d_call: .
cdr3_length: 15
v_call: TRBV10-2
cdr3_nt: TGCGCCAGCACTAAAAACCGGGAAGTCTATCAGCCCCAGCATTTT
cdr3_aa: CASTKNREVYQPQHF

j_call: TRBJ2-7
clone_size: .
d_call: TRBD2
cdr3_length: 13
v_call: TRBV19
cdr3_nt: TGTGCCAGTAGTATGGGAGGGGAGTACGAGCAGTACTTC
cdr3_aa: CASSMGGEYEQYF

j_call: TRBJ2-7
clone_size: .
d_call: .
cdr3_length: 13
v_call: TRBV30
cdr3_nt: TGTGCCTGGAGGTCAGCTGTCTCCTACGAGCAGTACTTC
cdr3_aa: CAWRSAVSYEQYF

j_call: TRBJ1-2
clone_size: .
d_call: TRBD1
cdr3_length: 14
v_call: TRBV28
cdr3_nt: TGTGCCAGCACCCTAGGACAGGGTGGAAATGGCTACACCTTC
cdr3_aa: CASTLGQGGNGYTF

j_call: TRBJ2-6
clone_size: .
d_call: .
cdr3_length: 12
v_call: TRBV5-8
cdr3_nt: TGTGCCAGCAGCGTAACCCCAGGCGTCCTGACTTTC
cdr3_aa: CASSVTPGVLTF

j_call: TRBJ2-7
clone_size: once
d_call: TRBD1
cdr3_length: 15
v_call: TRBV14
cdr3_nt: TGTGCCAGCAGCCAAGATAGGACAGGGCTCTACGAGCAGTACTTC
cdr3_aa: CASSQDRTGLYEQYF

j_call: TRBJ1-1
clone_size: .
d_call: .
cdr3_length: 12
v_call: TRBV19
cdr3_nt: TGTGCCAGTAGTATAGTAAATACTGAAGCTTTCTTT
cdr3_aa: CASSIVNTEAFF

j_call: TRBJ2-2
clone_size: .
d_call: .
cdr3_length: 15
v_call: TRBV4-2
cdr3_nt: TGTGCCAGCAGCCAAGATCAGGGTAGGACCGGGGAGCTGTTTTTT
cdr3_aa: CASSQDQGRTGELFF

j_call: TRBJ1-5
clone_size: .
d_call: .
cdr3_length: 16
v_call: TRBV27
cdr3_nt: TGTGCCAGCAGTCTTTACCGTCCCGGGAGGGATCAGCCCCAGCATTTT
cdr3_aa: CASSLYRPGRDQPQHF

j_call: TRBJ2-6
clone_size: .
d_call: .
cdr3_length: 16
v_call: TRBV29-1
cdr3_nt: TGCAGCGTCCCTGGGACAGGCGGGAGTGGGGCCAACGTCCTGACTTTC
cdr3_aa: CSVPGTGGSGANVLTF

j_call: TRBJ2-1
clone_size: .
d_call: .
cdr3_length: 13
v_call: TRBV19
cdr3_nt: TGTGCCAGTAGTAAGGGGACTCACAATGAGCAGTTCTTC
cdr3_aa: CASSKGTHNEQFF

j_call: TRBJ2-7
clone_size: few
d_call: TRBD1
cdr3_length: 14
v_call: TRBV7-3
cdr3_nt: TGTGCCAGCAGCTTAGGGGGACAGGGTAACGAGCAGTACTTC
cdr3_aa: CASSLGGQGNEQYF

j_call: TRBJ1-5
clone_size: once
d_call: TRBD1
cdr3_length: 13
v_call: TRBV30
cdr3_nt: TGTGCCTGGAGTACAGGGGGCAATCAGCCCCAGCATTTT
cdr3_aa: CAWSTGGNQPQHF